This TCR beta chain was sequenced for a study of blood T cell repertoires in COVID-19. Produced via immunoSEQ multiplex PCR; TCRdb's table is partial and in-frame only. The sample records nearly 300,000 clones, approximately 89% being singletons. Germline CDR1 is SGDLS and CDR2 is YYNGEE. V dropped 4 bases and J dropped 5 bases, with 9 bases sitting between them. The CDR3 sequence is 13 residues long. The sample was peripheral blood. This clonotype was obtained from a young woman who had recovered from COVID-19. This chain links TRBV9 with TRBJ2-2; D is ambiguous. The CDR3 DNA reads TGTGCCAGCAGCTCCCAGGTTACCGGGGAGCTGTTTTTT. Translation: CASSSQVTGELFF.